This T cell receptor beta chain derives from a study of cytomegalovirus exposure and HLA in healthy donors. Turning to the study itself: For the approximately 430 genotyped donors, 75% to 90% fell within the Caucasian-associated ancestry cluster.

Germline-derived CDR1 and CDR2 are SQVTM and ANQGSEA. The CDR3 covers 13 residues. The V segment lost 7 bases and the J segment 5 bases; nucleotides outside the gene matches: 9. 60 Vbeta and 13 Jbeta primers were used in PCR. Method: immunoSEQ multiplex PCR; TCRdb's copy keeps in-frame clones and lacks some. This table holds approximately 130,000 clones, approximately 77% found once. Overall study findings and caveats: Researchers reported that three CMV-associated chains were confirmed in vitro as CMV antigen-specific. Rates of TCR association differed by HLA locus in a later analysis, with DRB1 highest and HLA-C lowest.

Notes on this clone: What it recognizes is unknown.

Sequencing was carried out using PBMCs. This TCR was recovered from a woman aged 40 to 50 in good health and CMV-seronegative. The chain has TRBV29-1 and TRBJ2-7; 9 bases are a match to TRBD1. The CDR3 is CSARNRGRDEQYF. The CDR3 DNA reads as TGCAGCGCCCGCAACAGGGGGCGCGACGAGCAGTACTTC.